These T cell receptor beta chains were read from a single sample in a study of cytomegalovirus exposure and HLA in healthy donors. Data came from immunoSEQ multiplex PCR; TCRdb stores just in-frame clones and leaves some out. The sample lists tens of thousands of clones; 96% were seen once. Sequenced material: PBMCs. These TCRs come from a woman younger than 35 in good health and CMV-seropositive. Each CDR3 is given with its conserved first and last residue. The order of the fields is D gene, clone size, V gene, J gene, CDR3 DNA, CDR3 protein. D genes are given only for firm matches. Not every row has a clone size; where given, it reads once, few, many or a size class.

>TRBD2|once|TRBV7-7|TRBJ2-2
TGTGCTAGCAGCTTGGGACTAGCGAACACCGGGGAGCTGTTTTTT
CASSLGLANTGELFF
>-|-|TRBV27|TRBJ2-1
TGTGCCAGCAGTTTAGGAGGGCGTGAGCAGTTCTTC
CASSLGGREQFF
>TRBD2|-|TRBV19|TRBJ2-1
TGTGCCAGTAAGATAAGCGGGAGTGTGTTAAATGAGCAGTTCTTC
CASKISGSVLNEQFF
>-|-|TRBV18|TRBJ1-4
TGTGCCAGCTCACCACTCCCCACAACTAATGAAAAACTGTTTTTT
CASSPLPTTNEKLFF
>-|-|TRBV28|TRBJ2-2
TGTGCCAGCAGTCCCTTCTGGGGCGGAACCGGGGAGCTGTTTTTT
CASSPFWGGTGELFF
>-|-|TRBV15|TRBJ2-1
TGTGCCACCTGGGAGTCAGGGAGGTCCTACAATGAGCAGTTCTTC
CATWESGRSYNEQFF
>-|-|TRBV6-6|TRBJ2-4
TGTGCGGTTAGCGGTCCAGCCAAAAACATTCAGTACTTC
CAVSGPAKNIQYF
>TRBD2|-|TRBV11-2|TRBJ2-7
TGTGCCAGCAGCCGCACCACTAGCGGGGGGAGCTCCTACGAGCAGTACTTC
CASSRTTSGGSSYEQYF
>-|-|TRBV7-2|TRBJ1-5
TGTGCCAGCAGCTTATCCGGGGTGGGGAATCAGCCCCAGCATTTT
CASSLSGVGNQPQHF
>TRBD2|-|TRBV2|TRBJ2-1
TGTGCCAGCCAGGGACTAGCGGGAGTCGGCAATGAGCAGTTCTTC
CASQGLAGVGNEQFF
>-|-|TRBV28|TRBJ2-5
TGTGCCAGCAGTTATACAGGGAGAACGGAGACCCAGTACTTC
CASSYTGRTETQYF
>TRBD2|-|TRBV30|TRBJ2-5
TGTGCTCATAGCGGGAACGGCGGGGAGACCCAGTACTTC
CAHSGNGGETQYF
>TRBD2|-|TRBV28|TRBJ2-5
TGTGCCAGCAGTTCCGGGACTACCCAAGAGACCCAGTACTTC
CASSSGTTQETQYF
>-|-|TRBV7-3|TRBJ2-7
TGTGCCAGCAGCTTACCCTCAACAGGGAAAGCCTACGAGCAGTACTTC
CASSLPSTGKAYEQYF
>TRBD2|-|TRBV28|TRBJ2-7
TGTGCCAGCAGCATAAAGACTAGCGGGAGAGACGAGCAGTACTTC
CASSIKTSGRDEQYF
>TRBD1|-|TRBV5-4|TRBJ1-1
TGTGCCAGCAGCTTGGGCGGCAGGGGGGACACTGAAGCTTTCTTT
CASSLGGRGDTEAFF
>TRBD2|few|TRBV6-4|TRBJ2-1
TGTGCCAGCAGTCCGGGACTAGAGGGTGAGCAGTTCTTC
CASSPGLEGEQFF
>TRBD1|-|TRBV5-1|TRBJ2-7
TGCGCCAGCAGCTCTTCGACAGGGCGAACCTACGAGCAGTACTTC
CASSSSTGRTYEQYF
>TRBD1|-|TRBV2|TRBJ2-7
TGTGCCAGACAGAGAGGGGGCAGCTACGAGCAGTACTTC
CARQRGGSYEQYF
>-|-|TRBV9|TRBJ2-4
TGTGCCAGCAGCTCCTCGTCCGGGAACATTCAGTACTTC
CASSSSSGNIQYF
>TRBD1|-|TRBV9|TRBJ2-3
TGTGCCAGCGGCAGGGGCAGGGGGACCCTCACAGATACGCAGTATTTT
CASGRGRGTLTDTQYF
>TRBD2|-|TRBV28|TRBJ2-7
TGTGCCAGCAGTTATTCTCCCGGACAAGCGGGAGAGGCCTACGAGCAGTACTTC
CASSYSPGQAGEAYEQYF
>-|-|TRBV30|TRBJ2-3
TGTGCCTGGAGTCCCGGAGGAGCAGATACGCAGTATTTT
CAWSPGGADTQYF
>-|-|TRBV5-8|TRBJ2-6
TGTGCCAGCAGCTTCCAGGGTTCCGGGGCCAACGTCCTGACTTTC
CASSFQGSGANVLTF
>-|-|TRBV7-8|TRBJ2-2
TGTGCCAGCAGGGAGAGGACCGGGGAGCTGTTTTTT
CASRERTGELFF
>TRBD1|-|TRBV19|TRBJ1-1
TGTGCCAGTAGTACAGGGGGCGCGAATACTGAAGCTTTCTTT
CASSTGGANTEAFF
>-|-|TRBV27|TRBJ2-5
TGTGCCAGCAGTTTCCGCCCGGGCGGGGACCAGTACTTC
CASSFRPGGDQYF
>-|-|TRBV27|TRBJ2-3
TGTGCCAGCAGTTCCCTTAGCGGCCTCACGTCAGATACGCAGTATTTT
CASSSLSGLTSDTQYF
>-|-|TRBV28|TRBJ2-4
TGTGCCAGCAGTCCCAGTGGTCTAGGAAACATTCAGTACTTC
CASSPSGLGNIQYF
>TRBD1|once|TRBV4-3|TRBJ2-3
TGCGCCAGCAGCCGAGTCCTCGTTCCGGGACAGGCAGGGGATACGCAGTATTTT
CASSRVLVPGQAGDTQYF
>-|once|TRBV28|TRBJ2-5
TGTGCCAGCAGACCCCCGACAGGTCCACAAGAGACCCAGTACTTC
CASRPPTGPQETQYF
>TRBD1|-|TRBV7-9|TRBJ1-4
TGTGCCAGCAGCCCATACGGACCTGCTGATCCAGGGGGTAATGAAAAACTGTTTTTT
CASSPYGPADPGGNEKLFF
>TRBD2|-|TRBV5-1|TRBJ2-7
TGCGCCAGCAGCTTGGTGGCAGCGGGGGGATACGAGCAGTACTTC
CASSLVAAGGYEQYF
>TRBD1|-|TRBV14|TRBJ1-1
TGTGCCAGCAGCAAACAGGGGGGATCCGGGACTGAAGCTTTCTTT
CASSKQGGSGTEAFF
>TRBD2|-|TRBV15|TRBJ2-7
TGTGCCACCAGCAGAGATTGGACTAGCGGATCCTACGAGCAGTACTTC
CATSRDWTSGSYEQYF
>-|-|TRBV28|TRBJ1-1
TGTGCCAGCAGTTTGACAGGTCTGTTAGCTTTCTTT
CASSLTGLLAFF
>-|-|TRBV7-9|TRBJ1-5
TGTGCCAGCAGCTTAGTTGGCGCGGGGCAGCCCCAGCATTTT
CASSLVGAGQPQHF
>TRBD2|-|TRBV28|TRBJ2-3
TGTGCCAGCAGGACCATAGGGCGGGAGGGGGAGTGGGATACGCAGTATTTT
CASRTIGREGEWDTQYF
>TRBD1|-|TRBV7-9|TRBJ1-2
TGTGCCAGCAGCTTGGGACAGGGGGTCGGAGGCTACACCTTC
CASSLGQGVGGYTF
>-|-|TRBV5-1|TRBJ2-5
TGCGCCAGCAGCTTGTTGCCAGGGGCTGAGACCCAGTACTTC
CASSLLPGAETQYF
>TRBD2|-|TRBV28|TRBJ2-5
TGTGCCAGCTGCCGGGAGGGTTTGGAGACCCAGTACTTC
CASCREGLETQYF
>TRBD2|-|TRBV6-6|TRBJ2-7
TGTGCCAGCAGGCCGATGGGACTAGCGGGATATGAGCAGTACTTC
CASRPMGLAGYEQYF
>-|-|TRBV5-4|TRBJ2-5
TGTGCCAGCAGCTCGATACACCAGAATCTCCAAGAGACCCAGTACTTC
CASSSIHQNLQETQYF
>-|-|TRBV28|TRBJ1-1
TGTGCCAGCAGTTTAAGTGACTTAATCATGAACACTGAAGCTTTCTTT
CASSLSDLIMNTEAFF
>-|-|TRBV11-3|TRBJ2-2
TGTGCCAGCAGCTTAGATGGAGCCCGATCCGGGGAGCTGTTTTTT
CASSLDGARSGELFF